The TCR beta chain described here comes from a study of shared clonotypes between healthy human individuals. Template amounts of 250 to 350 ng DNA, tens of thousands of T cell genomes, were employed in unsorted PBMC replicate PCRs. Original processing notes: Without quality scores, immunoSEQ junctional reads could not be filtered like full-length reads. Assay: immunoSEQ multiplex PCR; the TCRdb copy retains only in-frame clones and omits some. V and J calls and clone size are those listed in that table; D and trimming were worked out from the DNA. The table lists hundreds of thousands of clones, approximately 71% of them singletons. CDR1 and CDR2 (germline): LGHNA, YNFKEQ. This CDR3 has 14 residues. Trimming left V 4 bases short and J 3 bases short, with 9 bases between.

The sequenced sample was PBMCs. The chain has TRBV4-2 and TRBJ1-4; weak D call: TRBD1 (5 bases). This TCR came from a woman in her thirties or forties in good health. Some clones in this sample may be carry-over from other donors' samples. In DNA form, the CDR3 reads TGTGCCAGCAGCCCCGTAGGGGCTAATGAAAAACTGTTTTTT. This encodes CASSPVGANEKLFF.